Presented here are 15 T cell receptor beta chains from one specimen sequenced in a study of cytomegalovirus exposure and HLA in healthy donors. PCR used 60 Vbeta primers and 13 Jbeta primers. Only in-frame clones appear in the TCRdb table, and some are missing; sequencing was by immunoSEQ multiplex PCR. The table includes tens of thousands of clones, over 75% detected once. Sequenced sample: PBMCs. Every receptor here comes from a male donor in good health and CMV-seropositive.

This clone occurred once. The chain is built from TRBV28 and TRBJ1-1, with D possibly matching TRBD1 (6 bases). Germline assignment: CDR1 MDHEN and CDR2 SYDVKM. V was pared by 5 bases and J by 4 bases, with 14 bases between. There are 14 residues in the CDR3. The CDR3 is CASSLHRVGTEAFF. In nucleotides, the CDR3 is TGTGCCAGCAGTCTCCACAGGGTGGGCACTGAAGCTTTCTTT.

The chain uses TRBV27 and TRBJ1-1; weak D call: TRBD1 (5 bases). Trimming cost V 5 bases and J 5 bases, with 18 bases left between them. There are 15 residues in the CDR3. Germline-derived CDR1 and CDR2 are MNHEY and SMNVEV (reference sequence). This CDR3 reads CASSTGLNGWTEAFF. The CDR3 DNA is TGTGCCAGCAGTACGGGACTTAATGGATGGACTGAAGCTTTCTTT.

The rearrangement links TRBV29-1 to TRBJ1-2, with D possibly matching TRBD1 (5 bases). V lost 5 bases to trimming and J lost 3 bases, with 22 bases between them. The CDR3 extends over 16 amino acids. Germline-derived CDR1 and CDR2 are SQVTM and ANQGSEA. The CDR3 loop is CSVYHGGGGVDYGYTF. The CDR3 nucleotides read TGCAGCGTTTATCACGGGGGGGGAGGAGTAGACTATGGCTACACCTTC. Complete variable domain (other parts from reference TRBV29-1 and TRBJ1-2): SAVISQKPSRDICQRGTSLTIQCQVDSQVTMMFWYRQQPGQSLTLIATANQGSEATYESGFVIDKFPISRPNLTFSTLTVSNMSPEDSSIYLCSVYHGGGGVDYGYTFGSGTRLTVV.

This clone has more than one count but fewer than ten. The chain links TRBV2 to TRBJ1-5; a possible D gene is TRBD1 (5 bases). This CDR3 comprises 13 residues. V dropped 7 bases and J dropped 5 bases, with 12 bases sitting between them. Germline assignment: CDR1 SNHLY and CDR2 FYNNEI. The CDR3 DNA is TGTGCCAGCAATAGGGGTGTCGATCAGCCCCAGCATTTT. This sequence encodes CASNRGVDQPQHF.

V and J are TRBV4-1 and TRBJ2-3; 10 nucleotides agree with TRBD2. V lost 8 bases to trimming and J lost 7 bases; unmatched junction nucleotides: 3. The CDR3 runs to 12 residues. Per the germline V gene, CDR1 is MGHRA and CDR2 is YSYEKL. The CDR3 bases are TGCGCCAGCGGGACTAGCGCACATACGCAGTATTTT. Its translation is CASGTSAHTQYF.

V is TRBV30 and J is TRBJ2-7; D is uncertain. Deletions cut 4 bases from V and 2 bases from J, with 12 bases between. CDR3 size: 13 residues. Germline CDR1 is GTSNPN and CDR2 is SVGIG (reference sequence). The CDR3 protein is CAWKRSPPYEQYF. The DNA for the CDR3 is TGTGCCTGGAAGCGATCCCCCCCCTACGAGCAGTACTTC.

V and J are TRBV20-1 and TRBJ2-5; 11 nucleotides agree with TRBD1. CDR1 is DFQATT and CDR2 is SNEGSKA in the germline V gene (reference sequence). This CDR3 is 11 amino acids long. J gave up 13 bases and V 2 bases, and 3 bases lay outside the gene matches. The CDR3 spells CSARRDRGMYF. CDR3 nucleotide sequence: TGCAGTGCTAGACGGGACAGGGGGATGTACTTC.

V and J are TRBV4-1 and TRBJ2-7; 7 nucleotides match TRBD1. This CDR3 has 15 residues. CDR1 MGHRA and CDR2 YSYEKL come from the germline V gene. The V gene end was trimmed by 1 base and the J gene end by 2 bases; junction bases not matched to a gene: 5. CDR3 residues: CASSQVGQVAYEQYF. The CDR3 DNA reads TGCGCCAGCAGCCAAGTCGGACAGGTAGCCTACGAGCAGTACTTC.

The table lists this clone with a count of one. V usage is TRBV30 and J usage is TRBJ2-6, with no clear D. CDR1 is GTSNPN and CDR2 is SVGIG in the germline V gene (reference sequence). The CDR3 has 15 amino acids. V lost 2 bases, J lost 4 bases, and 12 bases lay in between. The CDR3: CAWSNLNSGANVLTF. CDR3 sequence (DNA): TGTGCCTGGAGTAACCTGAACTCAGGGGCCAACGTCCTGACTTTC.

The chain has TRBV7-8 and TRBJ1-2, with TRBD1 as a possible D gene (6 bases). CDR3 length equals 17 residues. The germline V gene has CDR1 SGHVS and CDR2 FQNEAQ. V gave up 1 base and J gave up 8 bases, with 23 bases separating them. In DNA form, the CDR3 reads TGTGCCAGCAGCTTAGACGTGGTTGGGCGGGGGGCGAAGGGCTACACCTTC. Translating gives CASSLDVVGRGAKGYTF.

The V and J genes are TRBV30 and TRBJ2-3; 7 nucleotides agree with TRBD2. The ends lost 2 bases at V and 0 bases at J; junction bases unmatched: 5. The CDR3 length is 15 residues. Germline lookup yields CDR1 GTSNPN and CDR2 SVGIG (reference sequence). The CDR3: CAWSRGEESTDTQYF. Written as DNA, the CDR3 is TGTGCCTGGAGTCGGGGGGAGGAGAGCACAGATACGCAGTATTTT. Complete variable domain (other parts from reference TRBV30 and TRBJ2-3): SQTIHQWPATLVQPVGSPLSLECTVEGTSNPNLYWYRQAAGRGLQLLFYSVGIGQISSEVPQNLSASRPQDRQFILSSKKLLLSDSGFYLCAWSRGEESTDTQYFGPGTRLTVL.

The chain carries TRBV19 and TRBJ1-1, with D perhaps TRBD1 (6 bases). The CDR3 has 15 residues. Deletions cut 4 bases from V and 3 bases from J, with 15 bases between. Germline values: CDR1 LNHDA, CDR2 SQIVND (reference sequence). CDR3 DNA: TGTGCCAGTAGTAGCAGTGACAGGAGGTACACTGAAGCTTTCTTT. Amino acid sequence: CASSSSDRRYTEAFF.

This clone was observed once. The CDR3 DNA is TGCAGCGTTGGACGGGTGAACACTGAAGCTTTCTTT. Its protein is CSVGRVNTEAFF. The V and J genes are TRBV29-1 and TRBJ1-1, with unresolved D. This CDR3 spans 12 amino acids. Trimming pared 4 bases from V and 0 bases from J, leaving 6 bases between. CDR1 is SQVTM, CDR2 ANQGSEA, per germline.

The rearrangement uses TRBV2 and TRBJ2-1; 11 bases match TRBD1. Germline CDR1 and CDR2: SNHLY and FYNNEI. CDR3 size: 13 residues. J was trimmed by 9 bases and V by 7 bases; bases with no gene match: 5. The CDR3 region has the DNA TGTGCCAGCACGGACAGGGGGCTAAGTGAGCAGTTCTTC. Its translation is CASTDRGLSEQFF.

This clone appeared once. The CDR3 bases are TGTGCCAGCAGTCCCCGGGACAGGGGTGCCGAGCAGTACTTC. This sequence encodes CASSPRDRGAEQYF. The chain recombines TRBV6-1 with TRBJ2-7; 10 bases match TRBD1. The J segment lost 6 bases and the V segment lost 5 bases, leaving 7 bases of the junction unmatched. CDR3 size: 14 residues. CDR1 MNHNS and CDR2 SASEGT come from the germline V gene.